What follows are 30 T cell receptor beta chains derived from one specimen sequenced in a study of response to subunit inactivated influenza vaccine. Using its own MiXCR run on the RT-PCR reads, TCRdb lists one record per CDR3 protein. The data contain 450,000 to 600,000 distinct CDR3 sequences, around 8% of them singletons. The material sequenced was PBMCs from blood, taken roughly 24 months after vaccination. Receptors originate from a man in his fifties or sixties who received an inactivated influenza vaccine.

This clonotype was seen a few times. The gene calls are TRBV9 and TRBJ2-3, with TRBD2 matching over 7 bases. Per germline, CDR1 SGDLS and CDR2 YYNGEE. CDR3 size: 14 residues. V dropped 0 bases and J dropped 5; count of bases not matched to a gene: 3. The CDR3: CASSVGGGGDTQYF. CDR3 coding DNA: TGTGCCAGCAGCGTAGGTGGGGGGGGAGATACGCAGTATTTT.

This clonotype was found many times. The chain links TRBV29-1 to TRBJ1-1; unclear D gene. CDR3 size: 15 residues. V was shortened by 2 bases and J by 4 bases, with 17 bases between the two germline ends. CDR1 and CDR2 (germline): SQVTM, ANQGSEA. The CDR3 spells CSVENGRSGITEAFF. CDR3 nucleotides: TGCAGCGTTGAAAATGGTAGGTCGGGGATCACTGAAGCTTTCTTT.

This clonotype came up a few times. The J gene is TRBJ2-7, the V gene TRBV4-3, with TRBD2 matching over 10 bases. Per the germline V gene, CDR1 is LGHNA and CDR2 is YSLEER. After removal of 11 bases from V and 3 bases from J, the junction contained 16 bases not matched to a gene. The CDR3 sequence is 16 residues long. CDR3 in amino acids: CAQGLAGARTYYEQYF. CDR3 nucleotides: TGCGCCCAAGGGCTAGCGGGGGCCCGAACCTACTACGAGCAGTACTTC.

The CDR3 here is CSARVDGYTGELFF. The CDR3 region has the DNA TGCAGTGCTAGAGTCGACGGTTACACCGGGGAGCTGTTTTTT. The rearrangement joins TRBV20-1 to TRBJ2-2; no clear D. The CDR3 covers 14 residues. Germline V gives CDR1 DFQATT, CDR2 SNEGSKA (reference sequence). V lost 1 base and J 3 bases, leaving 9 bases between the germline ends.

This clonotype came up a few times. The V gene is TRBV4-3, the J gene TRBJ2-7; no clear D gene. The CDR3 totals 13 residues. V dropped 0 bases and J dropped 3 bases, with 6 bases sitting between them. Germline loops: CDR1 LGHNA, CDR2 YSLEER. CDR3 loop: CASSQDVIYEQYF. In DNA form, the CDR3 reads TGCGCCAGCAGCCAAGATGTTATCTACGAGCAGTACTTC.

For this clonotype: One base away lies a much larger clone, so this may be a sequencing read error. The J gene is TRBJ2-1, the V gene TRBV7-2, with 9 nucleotides matching TRBD2. After removal of 1 base from V and 10 bases from J, the junction contained 8 bases not matched to a gene. The CDR3 is made up of 15 amino acids. The V gene's germline CDR1 is SGHTA and CDR2 FQGNSA. CDR3 in amino acids: CASSLVSGGTYEQFF. DNA for the CDR3: TGTGCCAGCAGCTTAGTCAGCGGGGGGACCTACGAGCAGTTCTTC.

This rearrangement joins TRBV15 to TRBJ2-7, with D tentatively TRBD2 (5 bases). CDR1 is LNHNV and CDR2 is YYDKDF in the germline V gene (reference sequence). V lost 0 bases and J 4 bases, leaving 13 bases between the germline ends. The CDR3 is made up of 15 amino acids. The CDR3 reads CATSRDFGVLYEQYF. Written as DNA, the CDR3 is TGTGCCACCAGCAGAGATTTCGGGGTTTTATACGAGCAGTACTTC.

There are a few counts of this clonotype. The chain links TRBV10-1 to TRBJ1-1; the D gene is possibly TRBD1 (6 bases). Trimming cost V 6 bases and J 10 bases, with 18 bases left between them. This CDR3 region has 13 residues. Germline V gives CDR1 WNHNN, CDR2 SYGVQD (reference sequence). The CDR3, as DNA: TGCGCCAGCAGCGGGGGACATCCCACCCCAGCTTTCTTT. It encodes CASSGGHPTPAFF.

This clonotype occurred a few times. The chain couples TRBV20-1 to TRBJ1-2; maybe TRBD1 (6 bases). The length of the CDR3 is 15 residues. Germline V gene sequence: CDR1 DFQATT, CDR2 SNEGSKA (reference sequence). V lost 5 bases to trimming and J lost 4 bases, with 20 bases between them. CDR3 bases: TGCAGTGCTCCGCCCGGGGGGGCCTGGGGCTATGGCTACACCTTC. Translating it yields CSAPPGGAWGYGYTF.

In its sample, this clonotype was seen a few times. This rearrangement joins TRBV20-1 to TRBJ1-2; tentatively, D is TRBD1 (6 bases). The CDR3 extends over 15 amino acids. The V end lost 0 bases, the J end lost 3 bases, and 14 bases lay between the germline ends. Per the germline V gene, CDR1 is DFQATT and CDR2 is SNEGSKA (reference sequence). CDR3 loop: CSARDLGGADYGYTF. The CDR3 nucleotides are TGCAGTGCTAGAGATTTGGGGGGCGCTGACTATGGCTACACCTTC.

At least ten counts were recorded for this clonotype. This sequence joins TRBV29-1 and TRBJ2-1, with no clear D. Germline assignment: CDR1 SQVTM and CDR2 ANQGSEA. The CDR3 spans 11 residues. V was trimmed by 2 bases and J by 10 bases, leaving 9 bases between them. The CDR3 here is CSVEIGLEQFF. The CDR3 DNA reads as TGCAGCGTTGAAATCGGTTTAGAGCAGTTCTTC.

In the case of this clonotype: The junction shows a germline mismatch at one end, possibly a read error. This chain links TRBV3-1 with TRBJ1-4; D not resolved. The CDR3 covers 16 residues. Germline CDR1 is LGHDT and CDR2 is YNNKEL (reference sequence). Here the CDR3 reads CASSQGLGWADEILFF. The CDR3 DNA follows: TGTGCCAGCAGCCAAGGTCTGGGATGGGCGGATGAAATACTGTTTTTT.

This clonotype was detected many times. The V call is TRBV20-1, the J call TRBJ2-3, with TRBD2 matching over 8 bases. The CDR3 length is 16 residues. CDR1 is DFQATT, CDR2 SNEGSKA, per germline (reference sequence). V dropped 5 bases and J dropped 3; count of bases not matched to a gene: 13. CDR3 sequence: CSAQESGSGGTDTQYF. In DNA, the CDR3 is TGCAGTGCTCAGGAAAGCGGGAGTGGGGGTACAGATACGCAGTATTTT.

There are a few counts of this clonotype. The V gene is TRBV27, the J gene TRBJ2-6; D is perhaps TRBD1 or TRBD2 (6 bases each). V lost 10 bases and J 4 bases, leaving 20 bases between the germline ends. CDR3 length: 16 amino acids. Germline loops: CDR1 MNHEY, CDR2 SMNVEV (reference sequence). The CDR3 protein is CATRRGTVSGANVLTF. The CDR3 nucleotides read TGTGCCACCCGGAGGGGGACGGTCTCGGGGGCCAACGTCCTGACTTTC.

The rearrangement joins TRBV4-2 to TRBJ2-1; D uncertain. The CDR3 extends over 17 amino acids. CDR1 is LGHNA and CDR2 is YNFKEQ in the germline V gene. V gave up 0 bases and J gave up 0 bases, with 12 bases separating them. The CDR3 DNA is TGTGCCAGCAGCCAAGATTTCCCGATCACCTCCTACAATGAGCAGTTCTTC. Translated, it gives CASSQDFPITSYNEQFF.

The chain is built from TRBV11-2 and TRBJ2-2; D possibly corresponds to TRBD1 (6 bases). Deletions cut 5 bases from V and 3 bases from J, with 13 bases between. Germline CDR1 is SGHAT and CDR2 is FQNNGV. The CDR3 totals 15 residues. CDR3 region: CASSAGVIDTGELFF. The CDR3 region has the DNA TGTGCCAGCAGCGCAGGGGTAATCGACACCGGGGAGCTGTTTTTT. The full variable domain, with the rest looked up from reference TRBV11-2 and TRBJ2-2, is EAGVAQSPRYKIIEKRQSVAFWCNPISGHATLYWYQQILGQGPKLLIQFQNNGVVDDSQLPKDRFSAERLKGVDSTLKIQPAKLEDSAVYLCASSAGVIDTGELFFGEGSRLTVL.

The rearrangement joins TRBV4-1 to TRBJ2-3; D is perhaps TRBD2 (7 bases). CDR1 and CDR2 from the germline V gene are MGHRA and YSYEKL. The length of the CDR3 is 15 residues. Trimming stripped 3 bases from V and 5 bases from J, with 15 bases between. CDR3 nucleotides: TGCGCCAGCAGCCAGGCGGGGGCGCAAGGAGATACGCAGTATTTT. It codes for CASSQAGAQGDTQYF.

V usage is TRBV10-3 and J usage is TRBJ2-6; the D is unclear. CDR1 is ENHRY and CDR2 is SYGVKD in the germline V gene. This CDR3 is built from 16 residues. The V gene lost 2 bases and the J gene lost 4 bases, with 12 bases spanning the gap. The CDR3 bases are TGTGCCATCAGTGAGGCAGGCTTGGGGGGGGCCAACGTCCTGACTTTC. Protein sequence: CAISEAGLGGANVLTF.

This clonotype has more than one count but fewer than ten. This clone may be a read error of a much larger clone one base away. This sequence joins TRBV5-1 and TRBJ2-6; D is uncertain. Between the trimmed V and J ends, which lost 0 bases and 2 bases, there was a span of 9 bases. This CDR3 has 16 residues. Germline values: CDR1 SGHRS, CDR2 YFSETQ. The CDR3 region has the DNA TGCGCCAGCAGCTTGGGTGGCCTCGCTGGGGCCAACGTCCTGACTTTC. Its translation is CASSLGGLAGANVLTF.

The chain couples TRBV6-5 to TRBJ1-1, with 7 bases that match TRBD1. Per germline, CDR1 MNHEY and CDR2 SVGAGI. The J segment lost 3 bases and the V segment lost 4 bases, leaving 2 bases of the junction unmatched. The CDR3 is 13 residues long. The DNA of the CDR3 is TGTGCCAGCAGTTCCAGGGGGTACACTGAAGCTTTCTTT. Its translation: CASSSRGYTEAFF.

In this sample, this clonotype turned up many times. The rearrangement uses TRBV29-1 and TRBJ2-5; TRBD2 is a possible D gene (6 bases). With 0 bases removed from V and 4 bases from J, the gap between germline ends came to 6 bases. The CDR3 consists of 12 residues. Germline lookup yields CDR1 SQVTM and CDR2 ANQGSEA. CDR3 protein: CSVEEGGETQYF. CDR3 DNA sequence: TGCAGCGTTGAAGAGGGGGGAGAGACCCAGTACTTC.

This clonotype has at least ten counts. This chain's CDR3 is CASSSRTGPTEAFF. The CDR3 DNA is TGTGCCAGCAGCTCGAGGACAGGGCCCACTGAAGCTTTCTTT. The genes are TRBV7-9 and TRBJ1-1, with 8 bases identical to TRBD1. Losses at the gene ends were 4 bases for V and 4 bases for J; bases not matched to a gene: 5. This CDR3 has 14 residues. Germline CDR1 SEHNR, CDR2 FQNEAQ (reference sequence).

The chain combines TRBV5-1 with TRBJ1-1; the D gene is possibly TRBD1 (5 bases). Germline V gene lookup returns CDR1 SGHRS and CDR2 YFSETQ. The CDR3 length is 16 residues. V lost 0 bases and J 3 bases, leaving 15 bases between the germline ends. CDR3 amino acids: CASSLGGAGVYTEAFF. The CDR3 bases are TGCGCCAGCAGCTTGGGCGGGGCGGGGGTCTACACTGAAGCTTTCTTT.

Ten or more counts support this clonotype. This rearrangement joins TRBV12-3 or TRBV12-4 to TRBJ1-1; possible D gene TRBD1, 5 bases. The CDR3 length is 13 residues. With 0 bases removed from V and 10 bases from J, the gap between germline ends came to 12 bases. The CDR3 nucleotides are TGTGCCAGCAGTTTAGCGGCGGGACTCGGAGCTTTCTTT. As protein: CASSLAAGLGAFF.

This chain connects TRBV25-1 to TRBJ2-5, with D possibly matching TRBD2 (5 bases). The germline V gene has CDR1 MGHDK and CDR2 SYGVNS. The CDR3 runs 15 residues. V was pared by 2 bases and J by 7 bases, with 17 bases between. CDR3 DNA: TGTGCCAGCAGTGAAGGTAGCCAGGACTTAAGGACCCAGTACTTC. This translates into CASSEGSQDLRTQYF. Using reference TRBV25-1 and TRBJ2-5 for the parts outside the CDR3, the full variable domain is EADIYQTPRYLVIGTGKKITLECSQTMGHDKMYWYQQDPGMELHLIHYSYGVNSTEKGDLSSESTVSRIRTEHFPLTLESARPSHTSQYLCASSEGSQDLRTQYFGPGTRLLVL.

Ten or more counts support this clonotype. CDR3 nucleotide sequence: TGTGCCAGCAGTTTCGCTAATTCACCCCTCCACTTT. Its translation is CASSFANSPLHF. This chain connects TRBV27 to TRBJ1-6; D not certain. The CDR3 is 12 residues long. V was pared by 3 bases and J by 6 bases, with 3 bases between. Germline loops: CDR1 MNHEY, CDR2 SMNVEV (reference sequence).

This clonotype showed up just a few times. The genes are TRBV4-2 and TRBJ2-2; the D gene is possibly TRBD2 (6 bases). Germline assignment: CDR1 LGHNA and CDR2 YNFKEQ. The CDR3 has 15 residues. Trimming took off 6 bases at V and 8 bases at J, with 19 bases between the two ends. This CDR3 reads CASRRATGDLGELFF. The CDR3 bases are TGTGCCAGCAGGAGGGCCACGGGGGACCTGGGGGAGCTGTTTTTT.

The chain joins TRBV20-1 to TRBJ2-1; weak D call: TRBD2 (6 bases). V lost 3 bases and J 3 bases, leaving 18 bases between the germline ends. CDR3 length: 16 residues. Germline lookup yields CDR1 DFQATT and CDR2 SNEGSKA (reference sequence). The CDR3 DNA reads TGCAGTGCTAGGGATTTAGCGGAGACTGGCTACAATGAGCAGTTCTTC. Its translation: CSARDLAETGYNEQFF.

The chain recombines TRBV29-1 with TRBJ2-2; TRBD2 matches 7 bases. The trim removed 2 bases at V and 6 bases at J, leaving 12 bases unmatched. CDR3 length: 16 amino acids. The germline gives CDR1 SQVTM, CDR2 ANQGSEA. DNA of the CDR3: TGCAGCGTTGAATCGGCGGAGGCTAGCGGTCCCGGGGAGCTGTTTTTT. Amino acid sequence: CSVESAEASGPGELFF.

This clonotype was observed at least ten times. V and J are TRBV27 and TRBJ1-6; D is uncertain. There are 14 residues in the CDR3. V lost 6 bases and J 5 bases, leaving 11 bases between the germline ends. Germline V gives CDR1 MNHEY, CDR2 SMNVEV (reference sequence). The chain's CDR3 is CASRGKGNNSPLHF. The CDR3, as DNA: TGTGCCAGCAGGGGGAAAGGGAATAATTCACCCCTCCACTTT.